The subject of this entry is one TCR beta chain. Its specificity is unknown. The data derive from a study of CD8+ T cells in alopecia areata. RNA was extracted and reverse transcribed into cDNA as the sequencing template. Clones were read by immunoSEQ multiplex PCR, and TCRdb kept only the in-frame ones, dropping some. The sample includes 120,000 or so clones, roughly 55% of them seen just once. Specified treatment: oral pan-JAK inhibitor, 5-10 mg twice daily. V dropped 4 bases and J dropped 2 bases, with 10 bases sitting between them. This CDR3 spans 14 amino acids. Looked up from germline, CDR1 is SNHLY and CDR2 is FYNNEI. Points from the study as a whole: Many expanded lesional clones persisted in scalp and blood during tofacitinib treatment.

This clonotype was obtained from a human donor with alopecia areata. The sample in question was CD4+ T cells sorted from blood, obtained at week 4, from a patient treated with tofacitinib. V usage is TRBV2 and J usage is TRBJ2-3; the D gene is possibly TRBD2 (7 bases). CDR3 residues: CASSGEGDTDTQYF. The CDR3 DNA reads as TGTGCCAGCAGTGGGGAGGGGGACACAGATACGCAGTATTTT.